This passage covers 9 T cell receptor beta chains from one sample sequenced in a study of blood T cell repertoires in COVID-19. Data came from immunoSEQ multiplex PCR; TCRdb stores just in-frame clones and leaves some out. The data contain some 180,000 clones, around 87% of them singletons. Sequences were obtained from peripheral blood. These receptors all stem from a man aged 50 or older with acute or convalescent COVID-19.

The rearrangement links TRBV9 to TRBJ2-1; D not resolved. Deletions cut 0 bases from V and 0 bases from J, with 13 bases between. The CDR3 is 17 residues long. Per germline, CDR1 SGDLS and CDR2 YYNGEE. Here the CDR3 DNA reads TGTGCCAGCAGCGTAGACTTAAGCCTTAGCTCCTACAATGAGCAGTTCTTC. Protein sequence: CASSVDLSLSSYNEQFF.

This clone appeared once. V usage is TRBV9 and J usage is TRBJ1-6; D gene uncertain. Deletions cut 3 bases from V and 11 bases from J, with 9 bases between. Germline V gives CDR1 SGDLS, CDR2 YYNGEE. This CDR3 spans 12 amino acids. The DNA for the CDR3 is TGTGCCAGCAGCGGCCGGGTGGCACCCCTCCACTTT. Amino acid sequence: CASSGRVAPLHF. Complete variable domain (other parts from reference TRBV9 and TRBJ1-6): DSGVTQTPKHLITATGQRVTLRCSPRSGDLSVYWYQQSLDQGLQFLIQYYNGEERAKGNILERFSAQQFPDLHSELNLSSLELGDSALYFCASSGRVAPLHFGNGTRLTVT.

The chain couples TRBV5-1 to TRBJ1-1; the D gene is possibly TRBD1 (6 bases). Germline-derived CDR1 and CDR2 are SGHRS and YFSETQ. CDR3 length: 14 amino acids. V lost 7 bases and J 0 bases, leaving 13 bases between the germline ends. The CDR3 spells CASGTGTLNTEAFF. Here the CDR3 DNA reads TGCGCCAGCGGCACCGGGACATTGAACACTGAAGCTTTCTTT.

This clone was detected only once. The chain recombines TRBV7-6 with TRBJ2-7, with 7 bases identical to TRBD2. CDR3 length equals 16 residues. The junction had 12 bases not matched to a gene; V was cut back by 5 bases and J by 2 bases. In germline, CDR1 is SGHVS, CDR2 FNYEAQ. As DNA, the CDR3 is TGTGCCAGCAGCCCCGGGGTAGCTAGCGGAACCTACGAGCAGTACTTC. Its translation is CASSPGVASGTYEQYF. The whole variable domain, filled in from reference TRBV7-6 and TRBJ2-7, reads GAGVSQSPRYKVTKRGQDVALRCDPISGHVSLYWYRQALGQGPEFLTYFNYEAQQDKSGLPNDRFSAERPEGSISTLTIQRTEQRDSAMYRCASSPGVASGTYEQYFGPGTRLTVT.

V gene TRBV27 combines with J gene TRBJ1-5, with TRBD1 matching 7 bases. The CDR3 spans 14 residues. The J segment lost 3 bases and the V segment lost 6 bases, leaving 5 bases of the junction unmatched. Germline V gene lookup returns CDR1 MNHEY and CDR2 SMNVEV (reference sequence). The CDR3 DNA follows: TGTGCCAGCAGACCAGGGGGACCCAATCAGCCCCAGCATTTT. Translation: CASRPGGPNQPQHF.

The chain links TRBV10-2 to TRBJ1-2; D is possibly TRBD1 (5 bases). The germline CDR1 and CDR2 sequences are WSHSY and SAAADI. V was cut by 7 bases and J by 2 bases, with 11 bases left in between. The length of the CDR3 is 13 residues. Here the CDR3 DNA reads TGCGCCAGCATTCGATCAGGGAACTATGGCTACACCTTC. Translated, it gives CASIRSGNYGYTF.

V usage is TRBV12-3 or TRBV12-4 and J usage is TRBJ1-1; no definite D call. Trimming left V 5 bases short and J 7 bases short, with 11 bases between. The CDR3 has 12 residues. CDR3 DNA: TGTGCCAGCAGTAGGAGATTGGTTGAAGCTTTCTTT. This encodes CASSRRLVEAFF.

This chain joins TRBV11-2 and TRBJ2-2, with a possible D match to TRBD1 (5 bases). The CDR3 extends over 14 amino acids. Deletions cut 5 bases from V and 5 bases from J, with 12 bases between. Germline CDR1 and CDR2: SGHAT and FQNNGV. This CDR3 reads CASSRQQRTGELFF. The CDR3 region has the DNA TGTGCCAGCAGCAGACAGCAACGGACCGGGGAGCTGTTTTTT.

As DNA, the CDR3 is TGTGCCAGCAGCTTAAATGGCGGGAGGGCCGGGTACGAGCAGTACTTC. It translates to CASSLNGGRAGYEQYF. This rearrangement joins TRBV7-6 to TRBJ2-7, with 9 bases lining up with TRBD2. The junction had 9 bases not matched to a gene; V was cut back by 2 bases and J by 4 bases. CDR3 size: 16 residues. Germline lookup yields CDR1 SGHVS and CDR2 FNYEAQ.